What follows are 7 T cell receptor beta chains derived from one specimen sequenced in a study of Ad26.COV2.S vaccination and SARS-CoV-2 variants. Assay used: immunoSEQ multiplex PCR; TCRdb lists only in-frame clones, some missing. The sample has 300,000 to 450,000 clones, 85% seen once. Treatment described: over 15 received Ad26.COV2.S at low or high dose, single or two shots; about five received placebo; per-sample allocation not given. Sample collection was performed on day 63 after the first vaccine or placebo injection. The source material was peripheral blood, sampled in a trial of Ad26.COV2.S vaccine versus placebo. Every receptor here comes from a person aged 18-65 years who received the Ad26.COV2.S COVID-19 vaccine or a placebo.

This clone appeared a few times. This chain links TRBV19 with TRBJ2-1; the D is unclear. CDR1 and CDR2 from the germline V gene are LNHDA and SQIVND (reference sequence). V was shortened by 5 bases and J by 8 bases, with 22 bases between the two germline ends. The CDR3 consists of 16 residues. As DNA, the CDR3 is TGTGCCAGTAGTGGGTTTATCCTGGGGATTTCCGATGAGCAGTTCTTC. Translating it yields CASSGFILGISDEQFF.

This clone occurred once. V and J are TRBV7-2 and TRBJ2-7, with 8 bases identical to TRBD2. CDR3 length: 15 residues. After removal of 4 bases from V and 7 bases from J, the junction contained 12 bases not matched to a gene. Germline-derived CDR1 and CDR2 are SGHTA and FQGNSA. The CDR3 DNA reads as TGTGCCAGCAGCTCGATCGGGGCGGGAGGTCGGGAGCAGTACTTC. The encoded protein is CASSSIGAGGREQYF.

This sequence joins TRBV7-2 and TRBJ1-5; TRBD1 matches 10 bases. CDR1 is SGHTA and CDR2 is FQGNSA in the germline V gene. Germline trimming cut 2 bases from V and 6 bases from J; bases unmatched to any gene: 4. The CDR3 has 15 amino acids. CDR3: CASSLRQGAIQPQHF. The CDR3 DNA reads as TGTGCCAGCAGCTTAAGACAGGGGGCTATTCAGCCCCAGCATTTT.

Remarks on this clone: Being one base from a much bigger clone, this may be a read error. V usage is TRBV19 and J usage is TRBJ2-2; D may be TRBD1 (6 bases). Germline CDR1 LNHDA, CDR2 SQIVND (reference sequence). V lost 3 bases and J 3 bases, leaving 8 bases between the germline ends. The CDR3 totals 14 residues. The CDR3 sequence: CASSMAGDTGELFF. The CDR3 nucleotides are TGTGCCAGTAGTATGGCAGGGGACACCGGGGAGCTGTTTTTT.

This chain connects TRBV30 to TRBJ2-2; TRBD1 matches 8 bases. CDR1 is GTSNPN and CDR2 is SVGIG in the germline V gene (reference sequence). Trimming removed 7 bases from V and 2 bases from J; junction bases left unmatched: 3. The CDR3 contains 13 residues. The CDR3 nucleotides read TGTGCCTCCGGACAGGGAAACACCGGGGAGCTGTTTTTT. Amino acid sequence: CASGQGNTGELFF. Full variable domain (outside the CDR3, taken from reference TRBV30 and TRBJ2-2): SQTIHQWPATLVQPVGSPLSLECTVEGTSNPNLYWYRQAAGRGLQLLFYSVGIGQISSEVPQNLSASRPQDRQFILSSKKLLLSDSGFYLCASGQGNTGELFFGEGSRLTVL.

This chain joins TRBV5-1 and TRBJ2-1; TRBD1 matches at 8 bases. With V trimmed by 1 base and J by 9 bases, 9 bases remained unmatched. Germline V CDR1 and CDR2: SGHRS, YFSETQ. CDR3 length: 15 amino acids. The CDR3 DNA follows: TGCGCCAGCAGCTTGCCAGGACAGGGAAGCGGTGAGCAGTTCTTC. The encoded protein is CASSLPGQGSGEQFF. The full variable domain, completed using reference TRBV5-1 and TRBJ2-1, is KAGVTQTPRYLIKTRGQQVTLSCSPISGHRSVSWYQQTPGQGLQFLFEYFSETQRNKGNFPGRFSGRQFSNSRSEMNVSTLELGDSALYLCASSLPGQGSGEQFFGPGTRLTVL.

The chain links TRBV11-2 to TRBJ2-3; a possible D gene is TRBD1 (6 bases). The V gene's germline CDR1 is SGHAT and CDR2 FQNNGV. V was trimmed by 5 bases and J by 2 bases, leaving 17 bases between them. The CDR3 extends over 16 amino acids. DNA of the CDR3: TGTGCCAGCAGCCTAACAGGGTACCCCCACACAGATACGCAGTATTTT. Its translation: CASSLTGYPHTDTQYF.